A selection of T cell receptor beta chains follows, all from one sample in a study of beta chain features in type 1 diabetes. Method: immunoSEQ multiplex PCR; TCRdb's copy keeps in-frame clones and lacks some. The sample holds around 310,000 clones, 13% seen once. The material sequenced was naive CD4+ T cells from blood. Source of these receptors: a woman between 18 and 29 years old with type 1 diabetes. CDR3s include the opening cysteine and the closing phenylalanine or tryptophan. The D gene is left open where the match is weak. Size is stated for part of the rows, as once, few or many counts, or as a class when the clone is expanded.

CDR3 protein: CATSRDPRYQETQYF; CDR3 DNA: TGTGCCACCAGCAGAGATCCTAGGTACCAAGAGACCCAGTACTTC; V gene: TRBV15; D gene: -; J gene: TRBJ2-5; clone size: few
CDR3 protein: CASSEGLTADF; CDR3 DNA: TGTGCCAGCAGTGAAGGGTTAACCGCGGACTTC; V gene: TRBV2; D gene: -; J gene: TRBJ2-5; clone size: few
CDR3 protein: CASSLAITSGSHEQFF; CDR3 DNA: TGCGCCAGCAGCTTGGCCATAACTAGCGGGAGCCATGAGCAGTTCTTC; V gene: TRBV5-1; D gene: TRBD2; J gene: TRBJ2-1; clone size: few
CDR3 protein: CASSPLDINTEAFF; CDR3 DNA: TGTGCCAGCAGCCCCCTTGACATAAACACTGAAGCTTTCTTT; V gene: TRBV7-9; D gene: -; J gene: TRBJ1-1; clone size: -
CDR3 protein: CAISDGQGVFNEQFF; CDR3 DNA: TGTGCCATCAGTGACGGACAGGGGGTCTTCAATGAGCAGTTCTTC; V gene: TRBV10-3; D gene: TRBD1; J gene: TRBJ2-1; clone size: few
CDR3 protein: CASSRQGARETQYF; CDR3 DNA: TGTGCCAGCAGCCGACAGGGGGCCAGGGAGACCCAGTACTTC; V gene: TRBV7-2; D gene: TRBD1; J gene: TRBJ2-5; clone size: -
CDR3 protein: CATSRSRGGAEGGRVWQYF; CDR3 DNA: TGTGCCACCAGCAGATCGAGGGGGGGCGCCGAGGGCGGGAGAGTGTGGCAGTACTTC; V gene: TRBV15; D gene: -; J gene: TRBJ2-7; clone size: -
CDR3 protein: CASSPQGGTEQFF; CDR3 DNA: TGTGCCAGCAGCCCCCAGGGGGGAACCGAGCAGTTCTTC; V gene: TRBV11-2; D gene: -; J gene: TRBJ2-1; clone size: few
CDR3 protein: CASSMSRGKQFF; CDR3 DNA: TGTGCCAGTAGTATGTCTCGGGGGAAGCAGTTCTTC; V gene: TRBV19; D gene: -; J gene: TRBJ2-1; clone size: few
CDR3 protein: CASSYTTMGRGREAFF; CDR3 DNA: TGTGCCAGCAGCTATACTACTATGGGCAGGGGGCGTGAAGCTTTCTTT; V gene: TRBV7-2; D gene: TRBD1; J gene: TRBJ1-1; clone size: few
CDR3 protein: CASSLSGNQPQHF; CDR3 DNA: TGTGCCAGCAGCTTAAGCGGGAACCAGCCCCAGCATTTT; V gene: TRBV7-2; D gene: -; J gene: TRBJ1-5; clone size: -
CDR3 protein: CASSFSGESYNEQFF; CDR3 DNA: TGTGCCAGCAGCTTCAGCGGGGAATCCTACAATGAGCAGTTCTTC; V gene: TRBV7-9; D gene: TRBD2; J gene: TRBJ2-1; clone size: few
CDR3 protein: CASSLVSGRSPTRVEQFF; CDR3 DNA: TGTGCCAGCAGCTTAGTTAGCGGGAGATCCCCTACTCGGGTTGAGCAGTTCTTC; V gene: TRBV7-9; D gene: TRBD2; J gene: TRBJ2-1; clone size: -
CDR3 protein: CATHDRTYEQYF; CDR3 DNA: TGTGCCACCCATGACAGGACCTACGAGCAGTACTTC; V gene: TRBV19; D gene: -; J gene: TRBJ2-7; clone size: few
CDR3 protein: CASTAEPGGRHEQYF; CDR3 DNA: TGTGCCAGCACCGCGGAGCCGGGAGGGCGCCACGAGCAGTACTTC; V gene: TRBV28; D gene: TRBD2; J gene: TRBJ2-7; clone size: -
CDR3 protein: CASSSTGTRGDTQYF; CDR3 DNA: TGCGCCAGCAGCTCAACCGGGACTAGGGGGGATACGCAGTATTTT; V gene: TRBV5-1; D gene: TRBD2; J gene: TRBJ2-3; clone size: few
CDR3 protein: CASSVGAGVGNQPQHF; CDR3 DNA: TGTGCCAGCAGCGTAGGGGCAGGGGTTGGCAATCAGCCCCAGCATTTT; V gene: TRBV9; D gene: -; J gene: TRBJ1-5; clone size: few
CDR3 protein: CASSSVGTIETQYF; CDR3 DNA: TGTGCCAGCAGTTCCGTTGGGACAATAGAGACCCAGTACTTC; V gene: TRBV6-5; D gene: -; J gene: TRBJ2-5; clone size: -
CDR3 protein: CASSSPGGDTQYF; CDR3 DNA: TGTGCCAGCAGCTCCCCAGGGGGGGATACGCAGTATTTT; V gene: TRBV9; D gene: -; J gene: TRBJ2-3; clone size: -
CDR3 protein: CASGKTAPTMLEQFF; CDR3 DNA: TGCGCCAGCGGGAAGACAGCTCCTACAATGTTGGAGCAGTTCTTC; V gene: TRBV5-1; D gene: -; J gene: TRBJ2-1; clone size: once
CDR3 protein: CASSFGQGGYTF; CDR3 DNA: TGTGCCAGCAGTTTTGGGCAGGGTGGCTACACCTTC; V gene: TRBV27; D gene: -; J gene: TRBJ1-2; clone size: -
CDR3 protein: CASSRPAGVNEQFF; CDR3 DNA: TGTGCCAGCAGCCGACCGGCGGGAGTAAATGAGCAGTTCTTC; V gene: TRBV7-9; D gene: TRBD2; J gene: TRBJ2-1; clone size: -
CDR3 protein: CATFRQGQYGYTF; CDR3 DNA: TGTGCCACCTTTCGACAGGGACAATATGGCTACACCTTC; V gene: TRBV19; D gene: TRBD1; J gene: TRBJ1-2; clone size: -
CDR3 protein: CAWRGGYGYTF; CDR3 DNA: TGTGCCTGGAGAGGGGGATACGGCTACACCTTC; V gene: TRBV30; D gene: -; J gene: TRBJ1-2; clone size: -
CDR3 protein: CASSLAQVVYEQYF; CDR3 DNA: TGTGCCAGCAGCTTGGCGCAGGTTGTCTACGAGCAGTACTTC; V gene: TRBV5-5; D gene: -; J gene: TRBJ2-7; clone size: few
CDR3 protein: CAGSSYNEQFF; CDR3 DNA: TGTGCGGGGAGCTCCTACAATGAGCAGTTCTTC; V gene: TRBV20-1; D gene: -; J gene: TRBJ2-1; clone size: few
CDR3 protein: CASGLRGLGYGYTF; CDR3 DNA: TGTGCTAGTGGTTTGAGGGGATTGGGCTATGGCTACACCTTC; V gene: TRBV12-5; D gene: -; J gene: TRBJ1-2; clone size: -
CDR3 protein: CAWSQGTSSRRNEKLFF; CDR3 DNA: TGTGCCTGGAGTCAGGGGACATCCTCACGTCGTAATGAAAAACTGTTTTTT; V gene: TRBV30; D gene: -; J gene: TRBJ1-4; clone size: -
CDR3 protein: CASSPPVHRGTEAFF; CDR3 DNA: TGTGCCAGCTCACCTCCCGTGCATCGGGGCACTGAAGCTTTCTTT; V gene: TRBV18; D gene: -; J gene: TRBJ1-1; clone size: -